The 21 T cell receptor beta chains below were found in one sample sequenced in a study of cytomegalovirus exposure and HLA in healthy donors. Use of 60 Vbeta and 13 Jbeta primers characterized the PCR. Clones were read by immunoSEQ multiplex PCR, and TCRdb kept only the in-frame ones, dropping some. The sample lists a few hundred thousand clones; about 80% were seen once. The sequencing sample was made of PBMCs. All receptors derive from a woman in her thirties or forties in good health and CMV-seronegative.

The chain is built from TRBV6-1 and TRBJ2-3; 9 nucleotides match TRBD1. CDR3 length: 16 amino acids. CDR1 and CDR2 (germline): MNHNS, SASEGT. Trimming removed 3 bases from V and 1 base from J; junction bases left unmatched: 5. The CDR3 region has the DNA TGTGCCAGCAGTGACACAGGGGGCTTCGGCACAGATACGCAGTATTTT. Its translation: CASSDTGGFGTDTQYF.

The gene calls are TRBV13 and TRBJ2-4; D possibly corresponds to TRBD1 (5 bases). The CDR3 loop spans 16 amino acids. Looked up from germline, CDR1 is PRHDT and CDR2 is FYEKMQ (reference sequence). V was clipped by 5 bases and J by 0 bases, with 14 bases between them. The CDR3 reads CASSNTGSLAKNIQYF. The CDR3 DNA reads TGTGCCAGCAGCAACACAGGTTCTCTAGCCAAAAACATTCAGTACTTC.

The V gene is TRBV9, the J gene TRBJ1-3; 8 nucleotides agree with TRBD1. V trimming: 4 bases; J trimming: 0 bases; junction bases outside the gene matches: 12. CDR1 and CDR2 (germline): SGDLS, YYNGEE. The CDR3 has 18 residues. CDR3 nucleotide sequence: TGTGCCAGCAGCCAGTTCGGGACAGGCTCATTCTCTGGAAACACCATATATTTT. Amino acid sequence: CASSQFGTGSFSGNTIYF.

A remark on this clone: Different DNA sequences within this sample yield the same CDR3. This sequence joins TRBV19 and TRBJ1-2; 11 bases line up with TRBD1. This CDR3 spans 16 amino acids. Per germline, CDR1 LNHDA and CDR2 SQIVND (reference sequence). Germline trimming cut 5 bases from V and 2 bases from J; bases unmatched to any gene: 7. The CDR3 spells CASSPSRTGGNYGYTF. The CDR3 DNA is TGTGCCAGTAGTCCCAGCCGGACAGGGGGCAACTATGGCTACACCTTC.

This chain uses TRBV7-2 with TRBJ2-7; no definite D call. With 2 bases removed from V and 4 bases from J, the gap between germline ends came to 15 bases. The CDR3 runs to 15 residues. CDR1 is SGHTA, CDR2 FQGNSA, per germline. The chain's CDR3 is CASSLFSRNLYEQYF. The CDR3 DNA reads TGTGCCAGCAGCTTATTTAGCCGGAATTTGTACGAGCAGTACTTC.

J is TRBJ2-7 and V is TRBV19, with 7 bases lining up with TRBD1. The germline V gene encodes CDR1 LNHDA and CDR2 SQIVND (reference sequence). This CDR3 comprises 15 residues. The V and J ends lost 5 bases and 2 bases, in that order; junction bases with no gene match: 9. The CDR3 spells CASSVMDRSPYEQYF. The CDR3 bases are TGTGCCAGTAGTGTCATGGACAGGTCCCCCTACGAGCAGTACTTC.

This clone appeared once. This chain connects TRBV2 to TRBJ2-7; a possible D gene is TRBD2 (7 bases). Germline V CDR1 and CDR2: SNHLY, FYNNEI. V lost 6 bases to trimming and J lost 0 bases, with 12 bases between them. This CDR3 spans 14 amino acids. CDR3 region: CASRGGQGSYEQYF. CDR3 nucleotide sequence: TGTGCCAGCAGGGGGGGGCAGGGCTCCTACGAGCAGTACTTC.

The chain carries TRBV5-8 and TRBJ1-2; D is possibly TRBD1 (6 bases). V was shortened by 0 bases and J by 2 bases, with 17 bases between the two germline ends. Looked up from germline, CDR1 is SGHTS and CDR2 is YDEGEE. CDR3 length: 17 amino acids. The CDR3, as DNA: TGTGCCAGCAGCTTGGGGGCAGGGGCTTCAGGGAACTATGGCTACACCTTC. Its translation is CASSLGAGASGNYGYTF.

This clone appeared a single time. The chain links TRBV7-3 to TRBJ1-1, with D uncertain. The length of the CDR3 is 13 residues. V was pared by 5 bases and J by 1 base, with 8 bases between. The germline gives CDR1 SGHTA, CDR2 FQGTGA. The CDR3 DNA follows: TGTGCCAGCAGCAGGAGGTGGAACACTGAAGCTTTCTTT. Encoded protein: CASSRRWNTEAFF.

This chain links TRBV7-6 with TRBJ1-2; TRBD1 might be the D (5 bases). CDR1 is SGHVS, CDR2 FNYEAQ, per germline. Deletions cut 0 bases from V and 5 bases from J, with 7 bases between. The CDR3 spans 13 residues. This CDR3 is CASSLAGDYGYTF. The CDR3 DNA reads TGTGCCAGCAGCTTAGCAGGGGATTATGGCTACACCTTC.

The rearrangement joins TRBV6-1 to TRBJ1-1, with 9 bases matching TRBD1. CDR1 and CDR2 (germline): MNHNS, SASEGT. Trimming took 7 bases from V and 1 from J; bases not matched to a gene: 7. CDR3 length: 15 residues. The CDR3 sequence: CASNPRGQGNTEAFF. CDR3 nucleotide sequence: TGTGCCAGCAATCCGAGGGGACAGGGGAACACTGAAGCTTTCTTT.

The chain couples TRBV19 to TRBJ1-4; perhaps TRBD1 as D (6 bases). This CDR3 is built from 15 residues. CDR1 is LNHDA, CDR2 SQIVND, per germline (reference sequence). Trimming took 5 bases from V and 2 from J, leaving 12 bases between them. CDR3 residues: CASSFRQATNEKLFF. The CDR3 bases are TGTGCCAGTAGTTTTCGACAGGCGACTAATGAAAAACTGTTTTTT.

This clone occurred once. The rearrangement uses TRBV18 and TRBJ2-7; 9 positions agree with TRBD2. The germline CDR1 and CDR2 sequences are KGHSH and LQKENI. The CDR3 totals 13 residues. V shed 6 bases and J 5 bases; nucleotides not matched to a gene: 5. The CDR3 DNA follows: TGTGCCAGCTCCCGTGGCGGGGGGGACGAGCAGTACTTC. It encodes CASSRGGGDEQYF.

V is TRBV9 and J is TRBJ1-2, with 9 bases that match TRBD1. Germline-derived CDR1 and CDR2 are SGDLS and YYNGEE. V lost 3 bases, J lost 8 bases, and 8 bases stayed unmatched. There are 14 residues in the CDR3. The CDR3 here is CASSAQQGAFGYTF. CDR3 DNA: TGTGCCAGCAGCGCCCAACAGGGGGCCTTCGGCTACACCTTC.

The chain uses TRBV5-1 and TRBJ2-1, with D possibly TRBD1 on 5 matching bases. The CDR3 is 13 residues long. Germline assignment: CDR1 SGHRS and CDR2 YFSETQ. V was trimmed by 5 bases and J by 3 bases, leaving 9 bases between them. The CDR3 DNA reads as TGCGCCAGCAGTAACAGGAGCTACAATGAGCAGTTCTTC. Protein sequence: CASSNRSYNEQFF.

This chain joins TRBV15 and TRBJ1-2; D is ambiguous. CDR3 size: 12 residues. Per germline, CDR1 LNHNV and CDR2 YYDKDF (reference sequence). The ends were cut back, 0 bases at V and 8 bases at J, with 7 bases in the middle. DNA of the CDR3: TGTGCCACCAGCAGAGATCGGTGGGGCTACACCTTC. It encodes CATSRDRWGYTF.

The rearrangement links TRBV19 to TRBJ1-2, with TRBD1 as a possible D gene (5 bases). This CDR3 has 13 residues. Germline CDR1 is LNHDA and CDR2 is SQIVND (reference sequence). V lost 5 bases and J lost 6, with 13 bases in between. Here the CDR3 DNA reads TGTGCCAGTAGTCAGGGATTGTTGAATGGCTACACCTTC. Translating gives CASSQGLLNGYTF.

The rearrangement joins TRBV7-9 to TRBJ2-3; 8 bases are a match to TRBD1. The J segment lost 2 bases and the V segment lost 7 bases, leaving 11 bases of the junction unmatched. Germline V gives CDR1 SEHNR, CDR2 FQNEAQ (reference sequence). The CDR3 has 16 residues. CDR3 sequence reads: CASTPPATGATDTQYF. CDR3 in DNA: TGTGCCAGCACCCCACCGGCGACAGGGGCCACAGATACGCAGTATTTT.

The DNA of the CDR3 is TGTGCCAGCAGCCAAGATGGGTTAGGGGGAAGAAGGAACACTGAAGCTTTCTTT. Its protein is CASSQDGLGGRRNTEAFF. The chain couples TRBV14 to TRBJ1-1; tentative D call: TRBD1 (6 bases). Germline V lookup: CDR1 SGHDN, CDR2 FVKESK. Deletions cut 0 bases from V and 1 base from J, with 18 bases between. The CDR3 length is 18 residues.

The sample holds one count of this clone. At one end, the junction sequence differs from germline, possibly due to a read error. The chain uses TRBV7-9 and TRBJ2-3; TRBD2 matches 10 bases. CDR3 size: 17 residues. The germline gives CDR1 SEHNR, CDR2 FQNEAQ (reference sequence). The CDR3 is CSSSFITTSGETDTQYF. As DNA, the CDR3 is TGTTCCAGCAGCTTTATCACCACTAGCGGGGAAACAGATACGCAGTATTTT.

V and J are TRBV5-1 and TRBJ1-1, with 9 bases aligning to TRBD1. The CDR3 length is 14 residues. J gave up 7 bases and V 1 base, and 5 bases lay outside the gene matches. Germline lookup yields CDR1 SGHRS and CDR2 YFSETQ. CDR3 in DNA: TGCGCCAGCAGCTTGAGGGACAGGGTGAATGAAGCTTTCTTT. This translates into CASSLRDRVNEAFF.